The clone carrying this TCR beta chain was counted a few times. The V gene end was trimmed by 1 base and the J gene end by 4 bases; junction bases not matched to a gene: 8. This CDR3 contains 16 residues. A library of TCRbeta sequences, prepared with unique molecular identifiers, was generated. In TCRdb, the PCR reads were re-called with MiXCR into one record per CDR3 protein. The sample has under 450,000 distinct CDR3 sequences, more than 10% seen once. This sample was taken from a study of T-cell reconstitution after alpha-beta-depleted transplantation in children. The sequence came from a human donor who donated a stem cell graft to a child with Fanconi anemia. The source was PBMCs, collected from the stem cell graft. The rearrangement uses TRBV12-3 or TRBV12-4 and TRBJ2-5, with 8 bases identical to TRBD2. CDR3 coding DNA: TGTGCCAGCAGTTTAGGGCGGGGGGCGAGGGCAGAGACCCAGTACTTC. It is translated as CASSLGRGARAETQYF.